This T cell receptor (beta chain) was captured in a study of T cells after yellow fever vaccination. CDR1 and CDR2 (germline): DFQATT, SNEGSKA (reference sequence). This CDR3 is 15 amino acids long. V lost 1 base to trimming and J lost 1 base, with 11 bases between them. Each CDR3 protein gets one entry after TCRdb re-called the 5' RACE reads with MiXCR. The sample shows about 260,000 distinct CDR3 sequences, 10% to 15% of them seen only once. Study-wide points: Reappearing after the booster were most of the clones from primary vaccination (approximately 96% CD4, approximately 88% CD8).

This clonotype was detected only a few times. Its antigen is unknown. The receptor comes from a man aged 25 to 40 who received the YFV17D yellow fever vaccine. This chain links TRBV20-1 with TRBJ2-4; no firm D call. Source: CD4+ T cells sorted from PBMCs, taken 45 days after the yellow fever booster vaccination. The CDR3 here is CSARVGVEAKNIQYF. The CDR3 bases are TGCAGTGCTAGAGTTGGGGTGGAGGCCAAAAACATTCAGTACTTC.